The 26 T cell receptor beta chains listed next were all sequenced from one sample in a study of T-cell memory formation after mild COVID-19 (dated by TCRdb to the early 2020s). Library creation used 5' RACE. The instrument was an Illumina NovaSeq 6000. TCRdb took the public reads, trimmed them with fastp at Q25, ran MiXCR for clone calling and kept in-frame beta chains. A single entry per CDR3 protein holds the most common genes and DNA from its merged rows. The sample table records around 370,000 distinct CDR3 sequences; more than 20% of these occur just once. Clones ranked in the top ten supply around 12% of the sample. Sequences were obtained from PBMCs or a T cell subset sorted from them (not recorded which). All receptors come from an adult woman who had mild COVID-19 (a few samples of this study predate the infection). The sample titles of this study are shuffled in the database, so cell type and time point are left out; the donor was told from shared clones.

V and J are TRBV5-1 and TRBJ2-1; weak D call: TRBD1 (5 bases). V lost 0 bases to trimming and J lost 9 bases, with 10 bases between them. Germline-derived CDR1 and CDR2 are SGHRS and YFSETQ. The CDR3 spans 13 residues. The CDR3 region is CASSLDGAGEQFF. The CDR3 coding sequence is TGCGCCAGCAGCTTGGATGGGGCCGGTGAGCAGTTCTTC.

The chain recombines TRBV24-1 with TRBJ2-1, with D perhaps matching TRBD1 or TRBD2 (5 bases each). The CDR3 covers 14 residues. The germline CDR1 and CDR2 sequences are KGHDR and SFDVKD. V was trimmed by 4 bases and J by 8 bases, leaving 14 bases between them. The CDR3 loop reads CATSDPGPWDEQFF. The DNA for the CDR3 is TGTGCCACCAGTGACCCGGGACCTTGGGATGAGCAGTTCTTC.

The chain uses TRBV6-5 and TRBJ2-3; D is possibly TRBD2 (7 bases). This CDR3 comprises 15 residues. Trimming shortened V by 5 bases and J by 0 bases, and 12 bases separated the two germline ends. Germline values: CDR1 MNHEY, CDR2 SVGAGI. CDR3 coding DNA: TGTGCCAGCAGTAAGGGGGGGATTAGCACAGATACGCAGTATTTT. Translating gives CASSKGGISTDTQYF.

This clonotype has just a few counts. The J gene is TRBJ2-1, the V gene TRBV7-2; 8 bases match TRBD1. Germline V gene sequence: CDR1 SGHTA, CDR2 FQGNSA. With 3 bases clipped from V and 1 base from J, the junction kept 8 bases outside the gene matches. The CDR3 length is 17 residues. The CDR3 loop is CASSFTTGAPSYNEQFF. The DNA of the CDR3 is TGTGCCAGCAGCTTTACGACAGGGGCCCCTTCCTACAATGAGCAGTTCTTC.

This clonotype was detected a few times. The chain employs TRBV6-2 or TRBV6-3 and TRBJ2-5; 10 nucleotides agree with TRBD1. The germline gives CDR1 MNHEY, CDR2 SVGEGT. Trimming at V came to 6 bases and at J to 4 bases, leaving 8 bases not matched to a gene. The CDR3 covers 15 residues. The DNA for the CDR3 is TGTGCCAGCAGACCCGGGACAGGGGTCAGAGAGACCCAGTACTTC. Translation: CASRPGTGVRETQYF.

This clonotype was seen only a few times. The chain recombines TRBV6-5 with TRBJ2-1, with 11 bases aligning to TRBD1. J lost 6 bases, V lost 0 bases, and 4 bases had no gene match. CDR1 and CDR2 (germline): MNHEY, SVGAGI. The length of the CDR3 is 16 residues. CDR3 sequence: CASSYSMGQGVNEQFF. The CDR3 coding sequence is TGTGCCAGCAGTTACTCGATGGGACAGGGGGTCAATGAGCAGTTCTTC.

The chain combines TRBV29-1 with TRBJ2-3; D unclear. Trimming removed 6 bases at V and 5 bases at J, with 18 bases between. Germline V CDR1 and CDR2: SQVTM, ANQGSEA. The CDR3 spans 14 residues. In nucleotides, the CDR3 is TGCAGCGTGTTAGCAGGTTTGTCAAGAGATACGCAGTATTTT. As protein: CSVLAGLSRDTQYF.

This clonotype appeared a few times. V usage is TRBV20-1 and J usage is TRBJ2-7, with TRBD2 as a possible D gene (6 bases). Germline V gives CDR1 DFQATT, CDR2 SNEGSKA (reference sequence). This CDR3 region has 15 residues. V lost 2 bases and J 0 bases, leaving 14 bases between the germline ends. CDR3 coding DNA: TGCAGTGCTAGATCACGACGCGGGGTCTCCTACGAGCAGTACTTC. This codes for CSARSRRGVSYEQYF.

This clonotype was observed a few times. This chain links TRBV7-2 with TRBJ2-3; unclear D gene. The ends were cut back, 3 bases at V and 0 bases at J, with 19 bases in the middle. This CDR3 is built from 18 residues. Germline V CDR1 and CDR2: SGHTA, FQGNSA. The CDR3 bases are TGTGCCAGCAGCTTCAATCCCGGTTCCCCAGTGAGCACAGATACGCAGTATTTT. Amino acids: CASSFNPGSPVSTDTQYF.

V and J are TRBV15 and TRBJ1-3; D not certain. The CDR3 sequence is 14 residues long. Trimming took 3 bases from V and 2 from J, leaving 8 bases between them. The germline V gene encodes CDR1 LNHNV and CDR2 YYDKDF (reference sequence). CDR3 sequence reads: CATSRLTTGNTIYF. CDR3 in DNA: TGTGCCACCAGCAGGTTGACAACTGGAAACACCATATATTTT.

This clonotype came up a few times. The chain uses TRBV5-5 and TRBJ2-1, with TRBD2 identical over 9 bases. Trimming removed 4 bases from V and 8 bases from J; junction bases left unmatched: 10. This CDR3 region has 15 residues. The V gene's germline CDR1 is SGHKS and CDR2 YYEKEE (reference sequence). In DNA, the CDR3 is TGTGCCAGCAGCGCCCTGGCGGGAGGGAGGGATGAGCAGTTCTTC. This sequence encodes CASSALAGGRDEQFF.

The rearrangement links TRBV9 to TRBJ2-5; 8 nucleotides match TRBD1. From germline, CDR1 is SGDLS and CDR2 YYNGEE. The CDR3 is made up of 12 amino acids. The junction had 4 bases not matched to a gene; V was cut back by 7 bases and J by 5 bases. CDR3 region: CASQRTGETQYF. In DNA form, the CDR3 reads TGTGCCAGCCAACGGACAGGGGAGACCCAGTACTTC.

This clonotype was observed a few times. V gene TRBV15 combines with J gene TRBJ2-6, with 11 positions matching TRBD1. With V trimmed by 3 bases and J by 0 bases, 7 bases remained unmatched. CDR1 is LNHNV and CDR2 is YYDKDF in the germline V gene (reference sequence). CDR3 length: 19 residues. The CDR3 nucleotides read TGTGCCACCAGCAGCGGGACAGGGGGTACCCTCTCTGGGGCCAACGTCCTGACTTTC. Translating gives CATSSGTGGTLSGANVLTF.

The chain's CDR3 is CASSLPGTGDTIYF. In nucleotides, the CDR3 is TGTGCCAGCAGCCTTCCCGGGACAGGGGACACCATATATTTT. The rearrangement joins TRBV3-1 to TRBJ1-3; TRBD1 agrees at 10 bases. Trimming at V came to 4 bases and at J to 8 bases, leaving 5 bases not matched to a gene. Germline V gene data show CDR1 as LGHDT and CDR2 as YNNKEL (reference sequence). This CDR3 spans 14 amino acids.

The chain links TRBV4-2 to TRBJ2-2, with TRBD1 identical over 7 bases. The V and J ends lost 3 bases and 4 bases, in that order; junction bases with no gene match: 8. The germline CDR1 and CDR2 sequences are LGHNA and YNFKEQ. The CDR3 extends over 16 amino acids. The CDR3 is CASSQQTGRGTGELFF. The CDR3, as DNA: TGTGCCAGCAGCCAGCAGACAGGGAGAGGCACCGGGGAGCTGTTTTTT.

The V and J genes are TRBV3-1 and TRBJ1-2, with TRBD1 matching over 7 bases. The CDR3 is made up of 13 amino acids. The ends lost 2 bases at V and 11 bases at J; junction bases unmatched: 8. CDR1 and CDR2 from the germline V gene are LGHDT and YNNKEL (reference sequence). The CDR3 region is CASSQFPGGGYTF. The CDR3 DNA reads as TGTGCCAGCAGCCAATTTCCAGGGGGGGGTTACACCTTC. The complete variable domain, with remaining parts taken from reference TRBV3-1 and TRBJ1-2, reads DTAVSQTPKYLVTQMGNDKSIKCEQNLGHDTMYWYKQDSKKFLKIMFSYNNKELIINETVPNRFSPKSPDKAHLNLHINSLELGDSAVYFCASSQFPGGGYTFGSGTRLTVV.

This clonotype turned up a few times. The genes are TRBV7-3 and TRBJ2-5; tentatively, D is TRBD1 (5 bases). The germline V gene has CDR1 SGHTA and CDR2 FQGTGA. V lost 4 bases, J lost 5 bases, and 14 bases lay in between. CDR3 length: 14 amino acids. The CDR3 DNA sequence: TGTGCCAGCAGCTCCCACCCCAGGGCGGAGACCCAGTACTTC. This sequence encodes CASSSHPRAETQYF. The full variable domain, with the rest looked up from reference TRBV7-3 and TRBJ2-5, is GAGVSQTPSNKVTEKGKYVELRCDPISGHTALYWYRQSLGQGPEFLIYFQGTGAADDSGLPNDRFFAVRPEGSVSTLKIQRTERGDSAVYLCASSSHPRAETQYFGPGTRLLVL.

On this clonotype itself: An end of the junction does not agree with germline; a read error may underlie this. J is TRBJ2-2 and V is TRBV4-3; TRBD2 is a possible D gene (5 bases). CDR3 length: 13 amino acids. Germline CDR1 LGHNA, CDR2 YSLEER. The CDR3 DNA follows: TGCGCCAGCAGCCAAGTCATAGCCGGGGAGCTGCTTTTT. Translating gives CASSQVIAGELLF.

This rearrangement joins TRBV24-1 to TRBJ2-2, with TRBD1 identical over 8 bases. The CDR3 spans 17 residues. Per the germline V gene, CDR1 is KGHDR and CDR2 is SFDVKD. The junction had 5 bases not matched to a gene; V was cut back by 3 bases and J by 0 bases. The CDR3 reads CATSDPQGDANTGELFF. In DNA, the CDR3 is TGTGCCACCAGTGATCCACAGGGGGACGCGAACACCGGGGAGCTGTTTTTT.

The chain combines TRBV3-1 with TRBJ1-4; D gene uncertain. The CDR3 has 15 residues. V lost 4 bases to trimming and J lost 5 bases, with 14 bases between them. The V gene's germline CDR1 is LGHDT and CDR2 YNNKEL (reference sequence). As DNA, the CDR3 is TGTGCCAGCAGCCCCGTTAGCACTTCGAATGAAAAACTGTTTTTT. Protein sequence: CASSPVSTSNEKLFF.

The chain employs TRBV2 and TRBJ2-3; D uncertain. The V end lost 0 bases, the J end lost 0 bases, and 16 bases lay between the germline ends. CDR1 and CDR2 (germline): SNHLY, FYNNEI. The CDR3 is made up of 18 amino acids. The CDR3 loop is CASSEALEDGDSTDTQYF. DNA for the CDR3: TGTGCCAGCAGTGAAGCGCTCGAGGACGGAGATAGCACAGATACGCAGTATTTT.

The chain is built from TRBV12-3 or TRBV12-4 and TRBJ2-7, with TRBD1 matching over 9 bases. V gave up 5 bases and J gave up 9 bases; unmatched junction bases: 11. This CDR3 comprises 14 residues. This CDR3 reads CASSLGTGLTGQYF. The CDR3 nucleotides read TGTGCCAGCAGTCTCGGGACAGGGTTAACGGGGCAGTACTTC.

There are many counts of this clonotype. This chain joins TRBV11-2 and TRBJ2-1; 12 bases map to TRBD1. The CDR3 runs 17 residues. The J segment lost 9 bases and the V segment lost 5 bases, leaving 14 bases of the junction unmatched. CDR1 and CDR2 (germline): SGHAT, FQNNGV. In nucleotides, the CDR3 is TGTGCCAGCAGCCGAATCCTACCGGGACAGGGGGCTGGTGAGCAGTTCTTC. The encoded protein is CASSRILPGQGAGEQFF.

This clonotype was seen a handful of times. The chain carries TRBV5-6 and TRBJ1-6; TRBD1 might be the D (5 bases). V was trimmed by 0 bases and J by 5 bases, leaving 18 bases between them. CDR1 is SGHDT, CDR2 YYEEEE, per germline. The CDR3 has 18 amino acids. DNA for the CDR3: TGTGCCAGCAGCTTGGGCCAACCCGCGGGACCCAATAATTCACCCCTCCACTTT. Protein sequence: CASSLGQPAGPNNSPLHF.

This clonotype was seen repeatedly, ten times or more. This chain uses TRBV30 with TRBJ2-2, with 11 bases matching TRBD1. CDR1 and CDR2 from the germline V gene are GTSNPN and SVGIG (reference sequence). Trimming removed 6 bases from V and 6 bases from J; junction bases left unmatched: 9. CDR3 length: 15 amino acids. CDR3 residues: CACLGTGGFAGELFF. The DNA for the CDR3 is TGTGCCTGCCTTGGGACAGGGGGATTCGCCGGGGAGCTGTTTTTT.

This clonotype showed up many times. The V gene is TRBV10-3, the J gene TRBJ2-5; D gene ambiguous. V lost 3 bases to trimming and J lost 4 bases, with 6 bases between them. The V gene's germline CDR1 is ENHRY and CDR2 SYGVKD. The CDR3 sequence is 12 residues long. The CDR3 reads CAISERGETQYF. In nucleotides, the CDR3 is TGTGCCATCAGTGAACGAGGAGAGACCCAGTACTTC.